A selection of T cell receptor beta chains follows, all from one sample in a study of blood T cell repertoires in COVID-19. Some clones are missing from TCRdb's copy, which holds only in-frame ones; the method was immunoSEQ multiplex PCR. The sample has hundreds of thousands of clones, around 85% seen once. The material sequenced was peripheral blood. The receptors stem from a woman in her thirties or forties with active or convalescent COVID-19. Both conserved end residues are part of each CDR3. The D gene is left open where the match is weak. The size entry is marked missing in some rows and otherwise reads once, few, many or a size class.

>TRBV6-6|NA|TRBD2|TRBJ2-1|15
TGTGCCAGCAGCTCGAAAGCGGGGGGCTACAATGAGCAGTTCTTC
CASSSKAGGYNEQFF
>TRBV15|once|TRBD1|TRBJ1-6|19
TGTGCCACCAGCAGCCCCTGGGACAGGGAAAATTTAAGGAATTCACCCCTCCACTTT
CATSSPWDRENLRNSPLHF
>TRBV5-1|NA|NA|TRBJ1-1|13
TGCGCCAGCAGCTGGGGCGAAGACACTGAAGCTTTCTTT
CASSWGEDTEAFF
>TRBV2|NA|TRBD1|TRBJ1-2|13
TGTGCCAGCATGGTACAGGGGGCGCGTGGCTACACCTTC
CASMVQGARGYTF
>TRBV19|NA|TRBD1|TRBJ1-6|17
TGTGCCAGTAGCGGTCCGGGACAGCTTTATTATAATTCACCCCTCCACTTT
CASSGPGQLYYNSPLHF
>TRBV11-2|NA|NA|TRBJ2-1|13
TGTGCCAGCAGCCGAGGCGTCCACAATGAGCAGTTCTTC
CASSRGVHNEQFF
>TRBV20-1|NA|NA|TRBJ1-5|17
TGCAGTGCTAGTCGGGGGGGTGGTTCTCCCTTTCTTCAGCCCCAGCATTTT
CSASRGGGSPFLQPQHF
>TRBV6-5|NA|TRBD2|TRBJ2-5|16
TGTGCCAGCAGTTACGGGACTAGCGGGGGGAGAGAGACCCAGTACTTC
CASSYGTSGGRETQYF
>TRBV30|many|NA|TRBJ2-1|14
TGTGCCTGGAGTGTGCAGGGAAAAAGCGGGTCTTGGTTCTTC
CAWSVQGKSGSWFF
>TRBV2|NA|NA|TRBJ1-5|13
TGTGCCAGCAACCAGCGGGGGGGTCAGCCCCAGCATTTT
CASNQRGGQPQHF
>TRBV4-2|NA|NA|TRBJ2-7|16
TGTGCCAGCAGCCAAGATACGCGGGGAAACTCCTACGAGCAGTACTTC
CASSQDTRGNSYEQYF
>TRBV11-2|NA|TRBD1|TRBJ1-2|12
TGTGCCAGCAGCCAATCAGGGGGCGGCTACACCTTC
CASSQSGGGYTF
>TRBV12-3/TRBV12-4|NA|NA|TRBJ1-6|13
TGTGCCAGCAGTTTCTCCGTTAATTCACCCCTCCACTTT
CASSFSVNSPLHF
>TRBV6-5|NA|TRBD1|TRBJ2-2|14
TGTGCCAGCAGCCGGACAGGGGGCACCGGGGAGCTGTTTTTT
CASSRTGGTGELFF
>TRBV6-5|many|TRBD1|TRBJ1-1|12
TGTGCCAGCAGTTTCCAGACAGGGCGAGCTTTCTTT
CASSFQTGRAFF
>TRBV27|NA|NA|TRBJ2-4|13
TGTGCCAGCAGTTCTTTCCCTAAAAACATTCAGTACTTC
CASSSFPKNIQYF
>TRBV2|NA|NA|TRBJ1-2|14
TGTGCCAGCCGCGGGGGGCGGGGGCGGTATGGCTACACCTTC
CASRGGRGRYGYTF
>TRBV10-3|NA|NA|TRBJ1-2|14
TGTGCCATCAGTGAAAAACAGTCCACATATGGCTACACCTTC
CAISEKQSTYGYTF
>TRBV27|NA|NA|TRBJ2-3|14
TGTGCCAGCAGTAGAGCATCCATGCCAGATACGCAGTATTTT
CASSRASMPDTQYF
>TRBV15|NA|TRBD1|TRBJ1-3|16
TGTGCCACCAGCAGAACCGACAGGGGATCTGGAAACACCATATATTTT
CATSRTDRGSGNTIYF
>TRBV9|NA|NA|TRBJ2-2|13
TGTGCCAGCAGCCCGTTAGCCCCCGGGGAGCTGTTTTTT
CASSPLAPGELFF
>TRBV7-7|NA|TRBD1|TRBJ2-2|16
TGTGCCAGCAGCTCCCGGGACAGGGGGCCGACCGGGGAGCTGTTTTTT
CASSSRDRGPTGELFF
>TRBV30|NA|TRBD1|TRBJ1-1|14
TGTGCAAGAACCCGGGACAGTTCGAACACTGAAGCTTTCTTT
CARTRDSSNTEAFF
>TRBV12-3/TRBV12-4|NA|TRBD2|TRBJ2-4|12
TGTGCCAGCAGCCATGCGGGGGGACTAGGTTTCTTC
CASSHAGGLGFF
>TRBV28|NA|NA|TRBJ2-7|14
TGTGCCAGCAGTACTAACAGGGTTTCAGGCGAGCAGTACTTC
CASSTNRVSGEQYF
>TRBV28|NA|TRBD2|TRBJ2-4|15
TGTGCCAGCAGTTTTGCGGGGGAGGCCAAAAACATTCAGTACTTC
CASSFAGEAKNIQYF
>TRBV30|NA|TRBD1|TRBJ1-1|15
TGTGCCTGGAGTGACTCCCCGGACAGGGACACTGAAGCTTTCTTT
CAWSDSPDRDTEAFF
>TRBV3-1/TRBV3-2|NA|NA|TRBJ1-2|15
TGTGCCAGCAGCCAAGTAAGGACTCCGGCCTATGGCTACACCTTC
CASSQVRTPAYGYTF
>TRBV6-6|NA|TRBD1|TRBJ1-5|15
TGTGCCAGCAGTTACTCACAGGGGCGCAGTCAGCCCCAGCATTTT
CASSYSQGRSQPQHF
>TRBV15|NA|TRBD2|TRBJ2-3|17
TGTGCCACCAGCCCACCCGGCGCTAGCGGGGTCCCCGATACGCAGTATTTT
CATSPPGASGVPDTQYF
>TRBV5-1|NA|NA|TRBJ1-4|16
TGCGCCAGCAGCTTGGGCAGGCTCGCAACTAATGAAAAACTGTTTTTT
CASSLGRLATNEKLFF
>TRBV30|NA|TRBD1|TRBJ1-2|14
TGTGCCTGGAGAACAGGGGTCGGGATTCAGGACTACACCTTC
CAWRTGVGIQDYTF
>TRBV14|NA|TRBD1|TRBJ2-2|18
TGTGCCAGCAGTCCCGGACAGGGAAAGAAATCGAACACCGGGGAGCTGTTTTTT
CASSPGQGKKSNTGELFF
>TRBV19|NA|NA|TRBJ1-5|15
TGTGCCAGCGTTCAGGGGAGTTATAGCAATCAGCCCCAGCATTTT
CASVQGSYSNQPQHF
>TRBV5-1|NA|TRBD1|TRBJ1-6|15
TGCGCCAGCAGCTTGGTTGAGACAGGGGCTTCACCCCTCCACTTT
CASSLVETGASPLHF
>TRBV5-5|NA|NA|TRBJ1-1|14
TGTGCCAGCAGCTCGTGGACGGCCAGGGCTGAAGCTTTCTTT
CASSSWTARAEAFF
>TRBV10-3|few|NA|TRBJ2-2|15
TGTGCCATCGGGAAGGGAGGTGCAAACACCGGGGAGCTGTTTTTT
CAIGKGGANTGELFF
>TRBV28|few|NA|TRBJ2-4|15
TGTGCCAGCAGCCAACCAGGGAAAGCCAAAAACATTCAGTACTTC
CASSQPGKAKNIQYF
>TRBV5-1|NA|NA|TRBJ1-3|15
TGCGCCAGCAGCTTGGCCGGGAATTACGGAAACACCATATATTTT
CASSLAGNYGNTIYF
>TRBV19|NA|TRBD1|TRBJ2-1|15
TGTGCCAGTAGTACCCCCCGTGACAGGGCCAATGAGCAGTTCTTC
CASSTPRDRANEQFF
>TRBV19|NA|TRBD1|TRBJ2-1|14
TGTGCCAGTAGTGGGGGACAGGGTCCCAATGAGCAGTTCTTC
CASSGGQGPNEQFF
>TRBV7-9|NA|NA|TRBJ2-5|13
TGTGCCAGCAGCCCGTCGGGGGACGAGACCCAGTACTTC
CASSPSGDETQYF
>TRBV7-3|NA|TRBD2|TRBJ2-1|15
TGTGCCAGCAGCCAACTAGCGGGGGGAATTCATGAGCAGTTCTTC
CASSQLAGGIHEQFF
>TRBV28|NA|TRBD2|TRBJ2-3|12
TGTGCCAGCAGAATAGCGGGGGGTACGCAGTATTTT
CASRIAGGTQYF
>TRBV4-1|NA|NA|TRBJ1-4|15
TGCGCCAGCAGCCCCAAGCCAACAACTAATGAAAAACTGTTTTTT
CASSPKPTTNEKLFF